The clone carrying this TCR beta chain was recorded at least ten times. Its specificity is not known. The data originate from a study of CD8 T cells in ankylosing spondylitis. Points from the study as a whole: Prior work had noted some motif variants in reactive arthritis blood and synovial fluid. Seemingly characteristic of ankylosing spondylitis blood was a TCR beta motif consisting of roughly 8 highly homologous variants. In peripheral blood, disease-linked CD8+ clones occurred at relatively low frequencies. The study looked at matched synovial fluid samples from ankylosing spondylitis patients. Disease-linked clones were reported to be significantly enriched there.

Germline lookup yields CDR1 KGHSH and CDR2 LQKENI. The CDR3 spans 14 residues. After removal of 8 bases from V and 8 bases from J, the junction contained 12 bases not matched to a gene. Using quantitative 5'-RACE with molecular barcodes, the authors made TCR beta libraries. TCRdb itself ran the 5' RACE reads through MiXCR, one entry per CDR3 protein. This sample has fewer than 550,000 distinct CDR3 sequences, with roughly 5% found just once. The clonotype was recovered from a male donor with ankylosing spondylitis. Sequences were obtained from blood, either unsorted or a sorted T cell fraction (not recorded which). The chain carries TRBV18 and TRBJ1-2; 9 positions match TRBD1. Here the CDR3 DNA reads TGTGCCAGCGCTGCATCCGGGACAGGGCTGGGCTACACCTTC. It translates to CASAASGTGLGYTF.